The next 11 T cell receptor beta chains were all read from a single sample in a study of PD-1 blockade in classical Hodgkin lymphoma. Assay: immunoSEQ multiplex PCR; the TCRdb copy retains only in-frame clones and omits some. The repertoire holds under 110,000 clones, with about 89% as singletons. Exposure to brentuximab vedotin varied, and each patient had relapsed following autologous stem cell transplantation. The material was peripheral blood mononuclear cells (PBMCs), obtained before the second cycle of nivolumab. Receptor source: a human donor with classical Hodgkin lymphoma.

V is TRBV11-3 and J is TRBJ1-1; D is ambiguous. V lost 1 base to trimming and J lost 1 base, with 7 bases between them. The CDR3 loop spans 14 amino acids. Per germline, CDR1 SGHNT and CDR2 YENEEA. The CDR3 nucleotides are TGTGCCAGCAGCTTAGGTAGAGCGAACACTGAAGCTTTCTTT. The encoded protein is CASSLGRANTEAFF.

V and J are TRBV18 and TRBJ1-3, with 8 bases lining up with TRBD1. V lost 3 bases, J lost 4 bases, and 8 bases stayed unmatched. This CDR3 is 16 amino acids long. Germline V gene lookup returns CDR1 KGHSH and CDR2 LQKENI. The CDR3 DNA is TGTGCCAGCTCACCTGATAGGGGGACAGGAGGAAACACCATATATTTT. It codes for CASSPDRGTGGNTIYF.

The CDR3 DNA is TGTGCCAGCAGTTTGATCGTAACAGGTCGTTACAATCAGCCCCAGCATTTT. This translates into CASSLIVTGRYNQPQHF. The chain is built from TRBV28 and TRBJ1-5, with D maybe TRBD1 (5 bases). V lost 3 bases to trimming and J lost 3 bases, with 18 bases between them. CDR3 length: 17 residues. Germline values: CDR1 MDHEN, CDR2 SYDVKM.

The V call is TRBV9, the J call TRBJ2-4; weak D call: TRBD1 (5 bases). The CDR3 consists of 13 residues. The V gene's germline CDR1 is SGDLS and CDR2 YYNGEE. The V end lost 3 bases, the J end lost 8 bases, and 12 bases lay between the germline ends. CDR3 protein: CASSAGWGHIQYF. CDR3 DNA: TGTGCCAGCAGCGCAGGATGGGGCCACATTCAGTACTTC.

This chain connects TRBV11-3 to TRBJ1-3; 7 bases align to TRBD1. The CDR3 length is 13 residues. Germline CDR1 and CDR2: SGHNT and YENEEA. V lost 5 bases to trimming and J lost 4 bases; unmatched junction nucleotides: 2. In DNA form, the CDR3 reads TGTGCCAGCAGCCTGACAGGGGGAAACACCATATATTTT. Its protein product is CASSLTGGNTIYF.

The rearrangement joins TRBV6-1 to TRBJ2-6; no clear D gene. This CDR3 contains 16 residues. Germline lookup yields CDR1 MNHNS and CDR2 SASEGT. V dropped 0 bases and J dropped 2 bases, with 8 bases sitting between them. The DNA of the CDR3 is TGTGCCAGCAGTGAAGCGGCCCTGCCTGGGGCCAACGTCCTGACTTTC. It yields the protein CASSEAALPGANVLTF.

The chain combines TRBV18 with TRBJ2-7; TRBD1 might be the D (6 bases). V lost 7 bases and J 6 bases, leaving 19 bases between the germline ends. Germline CDR1 and CDR2: KGHSH and LQKENI. The CDR3 consists of 14 residues. This chain's CDR3 is CASLDLQGGSEQYF. The CDR3 DNA is TGTGCCAGCTTAGACTTACAGGGCGGCAGCGAGCAGTACTTC.

CDR3 sequence (DNA): TGTGCCTGGAGTGTTCGGGACAGCCGTATCTCTGGAAACACCATATATTTT. Translation gives CAWSVRDSRISGNTIYF. The rearrangement links TRBV30 to TRBJ1-3; 7 nucleotides match TRBD1. Germline V gives CDR1 GTSNPN, CDR2 SVGIG (reference sequence). J lost 0 bases, V lost 0 bases, and 8 bases had no gene match. This CDR3 has 17 amino acids.

The chain uses TRBV13 and TRBJ1-1; a weak D match, TRBD1 (6 bases). Germline V gene sequence: CDR1 PRHDT, CDR2 FYEKMQ (reference sequence). Trimming removed 5 bases from V and 9 bases from J, with 22 bases in between. The CDR3 totals 15 residues. CDR3 sequence reads: CASSQGREGVSKAFF. In DNA, the CDR3 is TGTGCCAGCAGCCAGGGGAGGGAGGGGGTTTCCAAAGCTTTCTTT.

The J gene is TRBJ1-1, the V gene TRBV11-2; unclear D gene. Trimming removed 2 bases from V and 4 bases from J, with 8 bases in between. This CDR3 spans 13 amino acids. Per germline, CDR1 SGHAT and CDR2 FQNNGV. In DNA form, the CDR3 reads TGTGCCAGCAGCTTATCTGTGAGCACTGAAGCTTTCTTT. Residues: CASSLSVSTEAFF.

CDR3 nucleotide sequence: TGTGCCAGCAGCCATTGGACCGATAGGAGCTCCTACGAGCAGTACTTC. Translating it yields CASSHWTDRSSYEQYF. The V and J genes are TRBV7-9 and TRBJ2-7; D uncertain. Germline lookup yields CDR1 SEHNR and CDR2 FQNEAQ (reference sequence). V gave up 5 bases and J gave up 0 bases, with 17 bases separating them. The CDR3 length is 16 residues.